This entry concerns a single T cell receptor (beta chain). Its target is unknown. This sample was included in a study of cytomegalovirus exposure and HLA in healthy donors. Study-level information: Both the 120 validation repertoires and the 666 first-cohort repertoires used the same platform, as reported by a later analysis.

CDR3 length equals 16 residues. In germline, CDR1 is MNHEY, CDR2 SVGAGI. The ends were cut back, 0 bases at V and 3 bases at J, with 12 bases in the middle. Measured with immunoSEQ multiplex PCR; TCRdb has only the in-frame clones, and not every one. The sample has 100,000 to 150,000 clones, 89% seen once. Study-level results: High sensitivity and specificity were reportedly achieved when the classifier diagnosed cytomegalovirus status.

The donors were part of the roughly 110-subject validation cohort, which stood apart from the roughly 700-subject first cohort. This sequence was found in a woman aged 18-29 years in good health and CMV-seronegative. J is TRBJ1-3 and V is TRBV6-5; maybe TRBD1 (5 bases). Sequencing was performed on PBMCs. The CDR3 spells CASSYSGRDFGNTIYF. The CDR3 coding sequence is TGTGCCAGCAGTTACTCAGGCAGGGACTTTGGAAACACCATATATTTT.